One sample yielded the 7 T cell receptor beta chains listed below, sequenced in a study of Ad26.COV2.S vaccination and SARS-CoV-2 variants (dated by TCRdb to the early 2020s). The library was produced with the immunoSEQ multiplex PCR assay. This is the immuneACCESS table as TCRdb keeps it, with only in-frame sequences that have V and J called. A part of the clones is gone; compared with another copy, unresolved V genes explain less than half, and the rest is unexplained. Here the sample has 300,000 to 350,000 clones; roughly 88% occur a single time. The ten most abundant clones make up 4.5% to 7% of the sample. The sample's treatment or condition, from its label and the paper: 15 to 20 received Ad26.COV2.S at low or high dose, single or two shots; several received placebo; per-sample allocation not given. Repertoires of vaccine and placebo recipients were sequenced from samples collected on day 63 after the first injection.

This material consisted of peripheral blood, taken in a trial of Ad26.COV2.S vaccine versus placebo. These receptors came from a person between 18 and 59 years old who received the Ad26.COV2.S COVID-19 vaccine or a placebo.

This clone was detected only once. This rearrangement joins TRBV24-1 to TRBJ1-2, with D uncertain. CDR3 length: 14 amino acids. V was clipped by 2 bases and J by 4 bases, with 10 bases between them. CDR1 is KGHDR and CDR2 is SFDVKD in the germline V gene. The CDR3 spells CATSDSMSPYGYTF. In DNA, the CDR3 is TGTGCCACCAGTGATTCCATGTCCCCCTATGGCTACACCTTC.

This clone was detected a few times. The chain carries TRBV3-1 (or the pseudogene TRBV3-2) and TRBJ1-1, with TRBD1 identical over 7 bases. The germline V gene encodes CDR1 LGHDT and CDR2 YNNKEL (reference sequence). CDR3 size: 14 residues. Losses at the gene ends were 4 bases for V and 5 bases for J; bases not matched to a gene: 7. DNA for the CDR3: TGTGCCAGCAGCCTCGGACAGGCGAGAACTGAAGCTTTCTTT. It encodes CASSLGQARTEAFF.

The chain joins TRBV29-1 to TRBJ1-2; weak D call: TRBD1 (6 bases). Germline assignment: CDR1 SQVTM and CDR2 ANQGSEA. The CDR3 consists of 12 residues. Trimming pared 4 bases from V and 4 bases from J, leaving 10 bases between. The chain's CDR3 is CSVGPGAYGYTF. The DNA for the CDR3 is TGCAGCGTTGGTCCGGGGGCCTATGGCTACACCTTC.

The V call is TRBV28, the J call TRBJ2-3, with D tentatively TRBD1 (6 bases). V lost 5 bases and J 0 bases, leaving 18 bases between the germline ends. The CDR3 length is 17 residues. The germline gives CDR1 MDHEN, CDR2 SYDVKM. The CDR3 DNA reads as TGTGCCAGCAGTCCACACACAGGGTCTTCTAGCACAGATACGCAGTATTTT. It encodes CASSPHTGSSSTDTQYF.

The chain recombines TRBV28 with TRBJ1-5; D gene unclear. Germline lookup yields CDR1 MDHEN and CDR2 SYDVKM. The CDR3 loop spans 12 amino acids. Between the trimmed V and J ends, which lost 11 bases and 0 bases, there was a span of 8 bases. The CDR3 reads CAAVDSNQPQHF. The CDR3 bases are TGTGCCGCAGTGGATAGCAATCAGCCCCAGCATTTT. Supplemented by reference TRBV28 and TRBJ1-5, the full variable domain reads DVKVTQSSRYLVKRTGEKVFLECVQDMDHENMFWYRQDPGLGLRLIYFSYDVKMKEKGDIPEGYSVSREKKERFSLILESASTNQTSMYLCAAVDSNQPQHFGDGTRLSIL.

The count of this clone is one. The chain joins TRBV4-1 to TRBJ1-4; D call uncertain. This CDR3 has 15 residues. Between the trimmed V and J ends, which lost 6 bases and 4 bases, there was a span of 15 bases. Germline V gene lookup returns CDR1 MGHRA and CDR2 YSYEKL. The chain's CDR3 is CASSPTEFGNEKLFF. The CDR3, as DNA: TGCGCCAGCAGTCCGACGGAGTTTGGTAATGAAAAACTGTTTTTT.

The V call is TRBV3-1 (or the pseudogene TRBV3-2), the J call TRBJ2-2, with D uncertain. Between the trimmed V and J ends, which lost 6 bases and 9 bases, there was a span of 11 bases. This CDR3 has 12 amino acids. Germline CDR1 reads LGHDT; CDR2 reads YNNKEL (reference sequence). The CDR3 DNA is TGTGCCAGCAGTCAGGTGTTTTGGGAGCTGTTTTTT. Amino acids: CASSQVFWELFF.